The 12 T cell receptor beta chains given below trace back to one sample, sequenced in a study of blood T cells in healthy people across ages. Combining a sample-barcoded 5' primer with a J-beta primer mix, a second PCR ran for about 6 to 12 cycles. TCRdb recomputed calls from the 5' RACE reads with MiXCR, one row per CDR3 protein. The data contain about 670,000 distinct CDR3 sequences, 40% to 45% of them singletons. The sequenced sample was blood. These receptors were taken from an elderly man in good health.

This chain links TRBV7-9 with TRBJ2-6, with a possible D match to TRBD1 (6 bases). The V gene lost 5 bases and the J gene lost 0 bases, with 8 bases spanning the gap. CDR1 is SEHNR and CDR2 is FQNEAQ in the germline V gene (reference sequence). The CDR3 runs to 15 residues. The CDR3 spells CASSQGFSGANVLTF. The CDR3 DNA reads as TGTGCCAGCAGCCAGGGGTTCTCTGGGGCCAACGTCCTGACTTTC. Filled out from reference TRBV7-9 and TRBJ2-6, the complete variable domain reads DTGVSQNPRHKITKRGQNVTFRCDPISEHNRLYWYRQTLGQGPEFLTYFQNEAQLEKSRLLSDRFSAERPKGSFSTLEIQRTEQGDSAMYLCASSQGFSGANVLTFGAGSRLTVL.

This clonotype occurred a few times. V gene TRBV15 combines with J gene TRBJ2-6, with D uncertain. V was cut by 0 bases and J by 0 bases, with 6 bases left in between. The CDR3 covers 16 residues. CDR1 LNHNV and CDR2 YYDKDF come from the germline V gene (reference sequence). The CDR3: CATSRDHGSGANVLTF. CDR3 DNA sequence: TGTGCCACCAGCAGAGATCATGGCTCTGGGGCCAACGTCCTGACTTTC.

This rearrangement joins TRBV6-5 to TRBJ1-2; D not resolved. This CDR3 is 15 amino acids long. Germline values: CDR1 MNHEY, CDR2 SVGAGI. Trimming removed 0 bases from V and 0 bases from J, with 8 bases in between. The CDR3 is CASSYSSGSNYGYTF. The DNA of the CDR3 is TGTGCCAGCAGTTACTCATCCGGATCTAACTATGGCTACACCTTC.

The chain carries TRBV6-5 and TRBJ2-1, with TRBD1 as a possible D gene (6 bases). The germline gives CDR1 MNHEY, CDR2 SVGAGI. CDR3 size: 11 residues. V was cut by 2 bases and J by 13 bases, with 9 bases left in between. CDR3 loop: CASSYGQTQFF. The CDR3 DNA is TGTGCCAGCAGTTACGGACAGACACAGTTCTTC.

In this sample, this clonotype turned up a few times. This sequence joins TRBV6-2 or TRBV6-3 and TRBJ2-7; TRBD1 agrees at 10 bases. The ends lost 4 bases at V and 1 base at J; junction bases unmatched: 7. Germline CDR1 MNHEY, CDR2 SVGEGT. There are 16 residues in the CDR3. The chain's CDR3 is CASSSRDRGLSYEQYF. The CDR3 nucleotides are TGTGCCAGCAGTTCCCGGGACAGGGGCCTTTCCTACGAGCAGTACTTC.

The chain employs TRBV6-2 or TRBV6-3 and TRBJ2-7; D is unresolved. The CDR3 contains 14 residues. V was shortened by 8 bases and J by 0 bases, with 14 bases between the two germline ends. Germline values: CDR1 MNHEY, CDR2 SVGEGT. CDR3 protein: CASVGQVTSYEQYF. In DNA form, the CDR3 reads TGTGCCAGCGTAGGGCAGGTTACCTCCTACGAGCAGTACTTC.

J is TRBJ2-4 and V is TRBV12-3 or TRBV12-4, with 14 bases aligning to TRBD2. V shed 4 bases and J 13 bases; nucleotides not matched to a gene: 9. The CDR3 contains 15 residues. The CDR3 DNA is TGTGCCAGCAGTTCCCTGGGACTAGCGGGAGTGGGGCAGTACTTC. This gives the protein CASSSLGLAGVGQYF.

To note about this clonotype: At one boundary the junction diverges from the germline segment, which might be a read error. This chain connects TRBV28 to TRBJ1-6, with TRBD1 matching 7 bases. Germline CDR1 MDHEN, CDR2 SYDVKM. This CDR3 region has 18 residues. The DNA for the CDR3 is TGTGCCAGCAGTTTATGGACAGGGAAAGGGTCCTTTAATTCACCCCTCCACTTT. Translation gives CASSLWTGKGSFNSPLHF.

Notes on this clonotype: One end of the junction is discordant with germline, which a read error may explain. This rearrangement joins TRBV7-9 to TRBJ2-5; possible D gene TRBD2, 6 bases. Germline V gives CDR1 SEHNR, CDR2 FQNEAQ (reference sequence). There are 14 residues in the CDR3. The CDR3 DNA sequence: TGTGCCGGCAGCTCCGCCCTAGCGAGGTATGAGCAGTACTTC. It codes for CAGSSALARYEQYF.

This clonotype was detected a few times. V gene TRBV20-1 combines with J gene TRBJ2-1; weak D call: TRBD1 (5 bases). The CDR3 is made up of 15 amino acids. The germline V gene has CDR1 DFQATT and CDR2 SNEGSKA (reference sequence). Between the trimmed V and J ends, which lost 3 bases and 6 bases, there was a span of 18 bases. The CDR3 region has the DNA TGCAGTGCTAGCCCTGCGTCCAGGGTAGGCAATGAGCAGTTCTTC. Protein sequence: CSASPASRVGNEQFF.

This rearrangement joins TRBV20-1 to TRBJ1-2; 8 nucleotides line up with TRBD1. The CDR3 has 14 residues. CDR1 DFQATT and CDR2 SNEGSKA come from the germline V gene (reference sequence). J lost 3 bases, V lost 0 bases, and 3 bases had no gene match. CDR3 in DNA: TGCAGTGCTAGAGACAGGGGGCAGGACTATGGCTACACCTTC. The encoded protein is CSARDRGQDYGYTF.

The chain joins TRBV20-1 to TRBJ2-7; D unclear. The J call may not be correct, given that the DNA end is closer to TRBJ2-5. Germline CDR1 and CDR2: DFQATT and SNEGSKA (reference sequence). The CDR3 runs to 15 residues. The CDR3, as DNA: TGCAGTGCTAGCCGTCCCGAGTTTGGTAGGGCGACCCAGTACTTC. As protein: CSASRPEFGRATQYF.